The rows below give T cell receptor beta chains drawn from one sample of a study of shared clonotypes between healthy human individuals. Sequencing was performed with immunoSEQ multiplex PCR; in TCRdb, only in-frame clones are kept and a portion is missing. The sample lists a few hundred thousand clones, roughly 96% occurring once. Sequencing used memory CD8+ T cells sorted from blood. The receptor set was obtained from a man between 25 and 39 years old in good health. Both conserved end residues are trimmed from each CDR3. The order of the fields is V gene, J gene, CDR3 protein.

v_call: TRBV5-6
j_call: TRBJ2-7
cdr3_aa: ASSWDNYEQY

v_call: TRBV4-1
j_call: TRBJ1-2
cdr3_aa: ASSPAAVTNYGYT

v_call: TRBV7-2
j_call: TRBJ2-7
cdr3_aa: ASSLAGQGGGTTYEQY

v_call: TRBV7-6
j_call: TRBJ2-3
cdr3_aa: ASSPGLAGDPDTQY

v_call: TRBV13
j_call: TRBJ2-3
cdr3_aa: ASSSGRIVTDTQY

v_call: TRBV29-1
j_call: TRBJ2-7
cdr3_aa: SVAGGLSSYEQY

v_call: TRBV7-2
j_call: TRBJ2-7
cdr3_aa: ASSIRLAGAYEQY

v_call: TRBV11-2
j_call: TRBJ1-5
cdr3_aa: ASTPSGGDQPQH

v_call: TRBV10-3
j_call: TRBJ2-3
cdr3_aa: AIRTVDTQY

v_call: TRBV7-3
j_call: TRBJ2-1
cdr3_aa: ASSHFSGAYNEQF

v_call: TRBV30
j_call: TRBJ1-5
cdr3_aa: AWSDFSIGGREPQH

v_call: TRBV15
j_call: TRBJ2-5
cdr3_aa: ATSRDPTGRFQETQY

v_call: TRBV9
j_call: TRBJ2-5
cdr3_aa: ASKPGLAGQETQY

v_call: TRBV5-6
j_call: TRBJ1-2
cdr3_aa: ASSLRGYGYT

v_call: TRBV5-6
j_call: TRBJ1-2
cdr3_aa: ASSLVSGGEGYT

v_call: TRBV30
j_call: TRBJ1-1
cdr3_aa: AWSVLLNTEAF

v_call: TRBV6-1
j_call: TRBJ1-4
cdr3_aa: ASRTGASGNEKLF

v_call: TRBV10-3
j_call: TRBJ1-2
cdr3_aa: AISEGALVGGYT

v_call: TRBV9
j_call: TRBJ1-5
cdr3_aa: ASSVTGNQPQH

v_call: TRBV19
j_call: TRBJ2-5
cdr3_aa: ASRRRGQGGETQY

v_call: TRBV6-5
j_call: TRBJ1-3
cdr3_aa: ASRENPSGNTIY

v_call: TRBV6-1
j_call: TRBJ2-3
cdr3_aa: ASSEATGTSGTDTQY

v_call: TRBV10-1
j_call: TRBJ2-1
cdr3_aa: ASGGLAINEQF

v_call: TRBV14
j_call: TRBJ1-2
cdr3_aa: ASSQDRSIYGYT

v_call: TRBV30
j_call: TRBJ1-2
cdr3_aa: AWSVYYGYT

v_call: TRBV18
j_call: TRBJ2-7
cdr3_aa: ASSRTGTGGYEQY

v_call: TRBV7-9
j_call: TRBJ1-2
cdr3_aa: ASSLSGYT

v_call: TRBV6-1
j_call: TRBJ2-7
cdr3_aa: ASSDASYEQY

v_call: TRBV7-2
j_call: TRBJ2-7
cdr3_aa: ASSLGGRAYEQY

v_call: TRBV14
j_call: TRBJ2-7
cdr3_aa: ASSQLSGSSYEQY

v_call: TRBV7-5
j_call: TRBJ2-3
cdr3_aa: ARSLTGSGHHDDSRWDTQY

v_call: TRBV6-1
j_call: TRBJ1-5
cdr3_aa: ASSEAPHSNQPQH

v_call: TRBV6-5
j_call: TRBJ2-2
cdr3_aa: ASSYRGNTGELF

v_call: TRBV28
j_call: TRBJ2-7
cdr3_aa: ASRAETGSYEQY

v_call: TRBV28
j_call: TRBJ2-5
cdr3_aa: ATSARIGEETQY

v_call: TRBV5-1
j_call: TRBJ1-1
cdr3_aa: ASSLSRQAMNTEAF

v_call: TRBV2
j_call: TRBJ1-2
cdr3_aa: ASIRDSSPYGYT

v_call: TRBV19
j_call: TRBJ1-1
cdr3_aa: ASSKNRGNTEAF

v_call: TRBV10-3
j_call: TRBJ2-3
cdr3_aa: ATALDTDTQY

v_call: TRBV30
j_call: TRBJ2-5
cdr3_aa: AWSVGAARQETQY

v_call: TRBV9
j_call: TRBJ2-7
cdr3_aa: ASSHPLGSGSQEQY

v_call: TRBV5-6
j_call: TRBJ1-6
cdr3_aa: ASSSTGLGNSPLH